This TCR beta chain was identified in a study of cytomegalovirus exposure and HLA in healthy donors. Across the study: Early released data had about 85 million unique TCRs, all coming from HLA-typed donors. The study placed around 80% of its 398 genotyped donors in the Caucasian-associated ancestry cluster.

The PCR was carried out with 60 Vbeta primers and 13 Jbeta primers. Repertoires were generated with immunoSEQ multiplex PCR, while TCRdb's copy carries only in-frame clones and drops some. The sample consists of approximately 150,000 clones, under 85% of them appearing once. With respect to this clone: Its antigen is currently unknown.

Whole-study results and caveats: The study put some 150 TCR beta chains on its list as cytomegalovirus-associated. Among TCR sequences, most were rare, though some public TCRs appeared in many donors.

The TCR was taken from a woman in her thirties in good health and CMV-seronegative. Material: PBMCs.

CDR3 region: CASSLQAFNYGYTF. For the CDR3, the DNA is TGTGCCAGCAGCCTACAGGCGTTCAACTATGGCTACACCTTC. This sequence joins TRBV7-3 and TRBJ1-2, with D perhaps matching TRBD1 (5 bases). This CDR3 has 14 residues. The ends were cut back, 5 bases at V and 2 bases at J, with 12 bases in the middle. Per the germline V gene, CDR1 is SGHTA and CDR2 is FQGTGA.